A selection of T cell receptor beta chains follows, all from one sample in a study of blood T cell repertoires in COVID-19. Only in-frame clones appear in the TCRdb table, and some are missing; sequencing was by immunoSEQ multiplex PCR. Of under 250,000 clones in the sample, approximately 83% were seen once. Input material: peripheral blood. The source of these receptors is a man between 35 and 55 years old with acute or convalescent COVID-19. Both conserved end residues are part of each CDR3. Each record gives: J gene, V gene, clone size, D gene, CDR3 DNA, CDR3 protein. D genes are given only for firm matches. Clone size is stated in some rows and not others, as once, few, many or a class when expanded.

>TRBJ1-4|TRBV4-1|few|-
TGCGCCAGCAGCCAATTGCTCTCTGCAGGGGATGAAAAACTGTTTTTT
CASSQLLSAGDEKLFF
>TRBJ1-3|TRBV11-2|-|-
TGTGCCAGCAGCCCCGGGATCTCTGGAAACACCATATATTTT
CASSPGISGNTIYF
>TRBJ2-7|TRBV6-5|-|TRBD1
TGTGCCAGCAGCCTCCTCGGGACAGGTGTGTACGAGCAGTACTTC
CASSLLGTGVYEQYF
>TRBJ1-4|TRBV5-4|-|-
TGTGCCAGCAGCTTGAGGCGGGGGGGAGAAAAACTGTTTTTT
CASSLRRGGEKLFF
>TRBJ2-4|TRBV5-4|once|-
TGTGCCAGCAGCCCGTCGGGGGAGAAAAACATTCAGTACTTC
CASSPSGEKNIQYF
>TRBJ2-6|TRBV5-4|-|TRBD1
TGTGCCAGCAGCCCAGGGGGCTCTGGGGCCAACGTCCTGACTTTC
CASSPGGSGANVLTF
>TRBJ2-1|TRBV19|-|-
TGTGCCAGTAGTATAGGGTTGAGCTCCTACAATGAGCAGTTCTTC
CASSIGLSSYNEQFF
>TRBJ2-1|TRBV5-1|few|-
TGCGCCAGCAGCTTGGAGGACTTAGGCAATGAGCAGTTCTTC
CASSLEDLGNEQFF
>TRBJ2-1|TRBV19|-|TRBD2
TGTGCCAGTAGTGGGACAGGGAGGGGACTAGCGGGAGAGAGGCAAAATGAGCAGTTCTTC
CASSGTGRGLAGERQNEQFF
>TRBJ1-2|TRBV19|-|-
TGTGCCAGTAGCCGGACAGTAGAAGGCTACACCTTC
CASSRTVEGYTF
>TRBJ1-1|TRBV7-2|-|-
TGTGCCAGCAGCTTAGGGGGGGGTGCACATCCCAACACTGAAGCTTTCTTT
CASSLGGGAHPNTEAFF
>TRBJ1-2|TRBV15|-|-
TGTGCCACCAGCAGAGATCAGGGGTTGGGCTACACCTTC
CATSRDQGLGYTF